Described below is a single T cell receptor beta chain sequence and its context. Measured with immunoSEQ multiplex PCR; TCRdb has only the in-frame clones, and not every one. The sample yields tens of thousands of clones, more than 70% seen once. Germline V lookup: CDR1 MGHRA, CDR2 YSYEKL. The junction had 3 bases not matched to a gene; V was cut back by 0 bases and J by 6 bases. CDR3 length equals 16 residues. These data come from a study of OX40 agonist ivuxolimab in advanced cancers. The chain couples TRBV4-1 to TRBJ1-5; 12 nucleotides agree with TRBD1. This clonotype was sampled from an adult with an advanced solid tumor such as melanoma, head and neck, liver or kidney cancer. The sample consisted of CD4+ or CD8+ T cells sorted from blood, taken in a trial of the OX40 agonist ivuxolimab. DNA for the CDR3: TGCGCCAGCAGCCAAGATGGGACAGGGGGCACTCAGCCCCAGCATTTT. It specifies CASSQDGTGGTQPQHF.